The clone carrying this T cell receptor (beta chain) was counted many times. The antigen is undetermined. The entry originates in a study of neurological immune-mediated disorders. The study, taken as a whole, reports: The multiple sclerosis repertoire cluster lacked an association with any feature, whether clinical or MRI. It was the repertoires of 18 of 34 multiple sclerosis patients that phylogenetic grouping placed in one related-CDR3 cluster, which is a possible signature.

V lost 0 bases and J lost 2, with 10 bases in between. The CDR3 runs 15 residues. CDR1 and CDR2 (germline): SEHNR, FQNEAQ (reference sequence). MiXCR, applied by TCRdb to the 5' RACE reads, yields one record per CDR3 protein. In the table there are fewer than 75,000 distinct CDR3 sequences, 3.4% of which are singletons. The sequence derives from a man in his forties with multiple sclerosis. The chain joins TRBV7-9 to TRBJ2-5; TRBD1 might be the D (6 bases). The source material was PBMCs. Here the CDR3 DNA reads TGTGCCAGCAGCTTAGCCGGACAGCATCAAGAGACCCAGTACTTC. Residues: CASSLAGQHQETQYF.